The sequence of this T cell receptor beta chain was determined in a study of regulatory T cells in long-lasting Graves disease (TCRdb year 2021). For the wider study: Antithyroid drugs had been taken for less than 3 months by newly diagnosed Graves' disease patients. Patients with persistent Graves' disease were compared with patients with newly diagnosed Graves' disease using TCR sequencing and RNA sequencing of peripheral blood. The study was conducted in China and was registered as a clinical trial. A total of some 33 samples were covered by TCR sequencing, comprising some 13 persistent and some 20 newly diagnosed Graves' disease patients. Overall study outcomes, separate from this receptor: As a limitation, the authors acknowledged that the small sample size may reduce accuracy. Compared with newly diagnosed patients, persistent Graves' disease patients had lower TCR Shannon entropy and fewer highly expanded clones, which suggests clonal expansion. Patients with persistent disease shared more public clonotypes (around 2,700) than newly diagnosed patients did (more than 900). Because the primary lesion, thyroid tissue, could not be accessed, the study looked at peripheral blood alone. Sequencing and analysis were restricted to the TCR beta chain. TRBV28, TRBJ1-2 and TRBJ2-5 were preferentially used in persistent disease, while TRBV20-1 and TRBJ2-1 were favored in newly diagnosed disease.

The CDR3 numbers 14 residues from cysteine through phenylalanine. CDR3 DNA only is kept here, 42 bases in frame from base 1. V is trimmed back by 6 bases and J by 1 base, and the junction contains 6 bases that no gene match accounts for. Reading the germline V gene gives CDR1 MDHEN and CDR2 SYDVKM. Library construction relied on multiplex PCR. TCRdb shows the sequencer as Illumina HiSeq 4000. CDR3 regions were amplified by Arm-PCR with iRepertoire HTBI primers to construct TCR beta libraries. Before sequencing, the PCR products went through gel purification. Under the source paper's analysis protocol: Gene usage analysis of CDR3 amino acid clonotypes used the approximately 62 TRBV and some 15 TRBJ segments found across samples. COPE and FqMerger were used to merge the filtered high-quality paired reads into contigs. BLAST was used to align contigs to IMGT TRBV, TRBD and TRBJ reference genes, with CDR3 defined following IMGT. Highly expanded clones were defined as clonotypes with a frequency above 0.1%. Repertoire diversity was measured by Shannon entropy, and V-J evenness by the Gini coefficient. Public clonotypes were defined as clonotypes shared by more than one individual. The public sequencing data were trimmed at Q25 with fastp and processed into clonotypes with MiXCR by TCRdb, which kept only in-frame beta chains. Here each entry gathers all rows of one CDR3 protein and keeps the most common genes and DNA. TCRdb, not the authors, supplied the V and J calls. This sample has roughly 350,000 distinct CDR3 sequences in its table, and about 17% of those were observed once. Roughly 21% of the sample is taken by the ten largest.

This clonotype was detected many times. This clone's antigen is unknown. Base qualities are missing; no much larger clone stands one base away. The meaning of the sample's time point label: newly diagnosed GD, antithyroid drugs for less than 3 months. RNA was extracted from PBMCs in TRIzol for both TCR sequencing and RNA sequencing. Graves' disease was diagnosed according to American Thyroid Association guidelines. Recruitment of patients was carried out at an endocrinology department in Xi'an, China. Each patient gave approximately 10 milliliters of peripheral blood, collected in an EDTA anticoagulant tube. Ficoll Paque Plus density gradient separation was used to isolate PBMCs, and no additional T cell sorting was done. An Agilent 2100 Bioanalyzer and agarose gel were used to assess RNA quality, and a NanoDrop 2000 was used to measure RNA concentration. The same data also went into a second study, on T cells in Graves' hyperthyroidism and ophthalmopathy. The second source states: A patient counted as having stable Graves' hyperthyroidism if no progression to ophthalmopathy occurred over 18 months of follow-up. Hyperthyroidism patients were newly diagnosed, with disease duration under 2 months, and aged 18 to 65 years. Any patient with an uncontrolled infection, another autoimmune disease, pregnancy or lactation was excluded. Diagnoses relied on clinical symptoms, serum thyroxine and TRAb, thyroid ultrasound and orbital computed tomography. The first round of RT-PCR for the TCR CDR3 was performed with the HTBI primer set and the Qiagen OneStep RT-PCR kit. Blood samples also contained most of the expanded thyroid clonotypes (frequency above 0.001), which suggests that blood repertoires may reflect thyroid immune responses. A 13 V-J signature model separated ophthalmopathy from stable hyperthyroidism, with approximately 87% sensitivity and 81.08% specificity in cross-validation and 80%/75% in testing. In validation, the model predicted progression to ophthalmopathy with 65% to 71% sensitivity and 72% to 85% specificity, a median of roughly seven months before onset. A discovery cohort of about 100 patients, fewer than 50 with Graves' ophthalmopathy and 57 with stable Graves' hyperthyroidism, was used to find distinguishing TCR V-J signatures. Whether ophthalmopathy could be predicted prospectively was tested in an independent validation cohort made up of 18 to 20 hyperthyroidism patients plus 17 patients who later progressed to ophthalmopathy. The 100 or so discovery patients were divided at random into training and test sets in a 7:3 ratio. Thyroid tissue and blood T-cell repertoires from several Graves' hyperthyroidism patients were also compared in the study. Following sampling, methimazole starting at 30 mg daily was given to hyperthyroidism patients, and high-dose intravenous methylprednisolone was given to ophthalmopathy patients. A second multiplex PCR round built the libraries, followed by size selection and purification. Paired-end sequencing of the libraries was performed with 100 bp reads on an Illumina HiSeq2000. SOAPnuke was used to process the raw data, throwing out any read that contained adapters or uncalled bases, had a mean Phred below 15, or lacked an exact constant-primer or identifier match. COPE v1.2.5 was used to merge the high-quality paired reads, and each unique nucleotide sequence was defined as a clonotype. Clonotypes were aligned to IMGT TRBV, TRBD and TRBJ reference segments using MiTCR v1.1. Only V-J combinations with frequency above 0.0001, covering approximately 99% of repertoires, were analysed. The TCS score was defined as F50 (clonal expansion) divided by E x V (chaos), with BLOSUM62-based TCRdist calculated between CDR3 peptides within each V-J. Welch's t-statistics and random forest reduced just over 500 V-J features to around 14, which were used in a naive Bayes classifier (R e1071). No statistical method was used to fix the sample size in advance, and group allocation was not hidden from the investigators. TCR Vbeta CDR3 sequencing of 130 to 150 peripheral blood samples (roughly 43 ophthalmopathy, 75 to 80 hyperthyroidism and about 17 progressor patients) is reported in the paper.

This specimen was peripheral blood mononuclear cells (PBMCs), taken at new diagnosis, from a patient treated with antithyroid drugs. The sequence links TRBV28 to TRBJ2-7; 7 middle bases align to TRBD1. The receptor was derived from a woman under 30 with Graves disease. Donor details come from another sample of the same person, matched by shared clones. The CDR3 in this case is CASRYGQASYEQYF. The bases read TGTGCCAGCAGATACGGACAGGCTTCCTACGAGCAGTACTTC.